Shown below are 20 T cell receptor beta chains from a single sample sequenced in a study of T cells in Graves' hyperthyroidism and ophthalmopathy. Template material for amplifying TCR beta CDR3 regions consisted of RNA transcripts. Carried out on the TCR CDR3, a first-round RT-PCR used the HTBI primer set. TCRdb reanalysed the multiplex PCR reads using MiXCR and keeps one entry per CDR3 protein. The sample holds some 760,000 distinct CDR3 sequences, 14% seen once. The specimen was blood. The receptors were gathered from a woman aged 18-29 years with Graves' hyperthyroidism.

The chain couples TRBV20-1 to TRBJ2-3; TRBD2 aligns across 13 bases. The CDR3 covers 18 residues. V dropped 4 bases and J dropped 6; count of bases not matched to a gene: 16. Germline V lookup: CDR1 DFQATT, CDR2 SNEGSKA (reference sequence). The CDR3 region has the DNA TGCAGTGCTATAGGGCTGGCGGTACTAGCGGGAGGGCCGGATACGCAGTATTTT. Protein: CSAIGLAVLAGGPDTQYF.

This clonotype was observed a handful of times. The chain links TRBV19 to TRBJ1-5, with D perhaps matching TRBD1 (5 bases). V was trimmed by 5 bases and J by 7 bases, leaving 12 bases between them. Germline V gene data show CDR1 as LNHDA and CDR2 as SQIVND (reference sequence). This CDR3 is 13 amino acids long. This chain's CDR3 is CASSLGTWQPQHF. CDR3 DNA: TGTGCCAGTAGTCTTGGGACTTGGCAGCCCCAGCATTTT.

The rearrangement joins TRBV29-1 to TRBJ2-1; TRBD2 aligns across 12 bases. The ends lost 1 base at V and 4 bases at J; junction bases unmatched: 2. CDR1 is SQVTM and CDR2 is ANQGSEA in the germline V gene. The CDR3 spans 15 residues. Here the CDR3 DNA reads TGCAGCGTTGAAGTCGGACTAGCGGGATACAATGAGCAGTTCTTC. It specifies CSVEVGLAGYNEQFF.

This clonotype was seen repeatedly, ten times or more. This sequence joins TRBV7-9 and TRBJ2-3, with TRBD1 matching 11 bases. Germline CDR1 reads SEHNR; CDR2 reads FQNEAQ (reference sequence). This CDR3 has 14 residues. Trimming took 6 bases from V and 5 from J; bases not matched to a gene: 4. The CDR3 spells CASSWGTGGDTQYF. The CDR3 bases are TGTGCCAGCAGTTGGGGGACAGGGGGAGATACGCAGTATTTT.

This clonotype was detected many times. This chain links TRBV7-9 with TRBJ2-3; tentative D call: TRBD1 (6 bases). The CDR3 covers 13 residues. V dropped 7 bases and J dropped 3 bases, with 11 bases sitting between them. Germline V gene data show CDR1 as SEHNR and CDR2 as FQNEAQ (reference sequence). CDR3 region: CASTPQGTDTQYF. CDR3 nucleotide sequence: TGTGCCAGCACCCCACAGGGAACAGATACGCAGTATTTT.

The chain has TRBV20-1 and TRBJ1-1; D is unclear. The V and J ends lost 6 bases and 5 bases respectively, with 16 bases between them. The CDR3 has 13 amino acids. The germline CDR1 and CDR2 sequences are DFQATT and SNEGSKA (reference sequence). CDR3 in amino acids: CSAHGSPGTEAFF. In DNA form, the CDR3 reads TGCAGTGCCCACGGGAGCCCGGGGACTGAAGCTTTCTTT.

In its sample, this clonotype was seen a few times. V is TRBV15 and J is TRBJ1-2, with D perhaps matching TRBD1 (5 bases). From germline, CDR1 is LNHNV and CDR2 YYDKDF (reference sequence). V gave up 3 bases and J gave up 5 bases, with 10 bases separating them. The CDR3 consists of 13 residues. CDR3 in DNA: TGTGCCACCAGCAGGGACACGGATTATGGCTACACCTTC. Amino acids: CATSRDTDYGYTF.

V usage is TRBV7-2 and J usage is TRBJ2-1; no firm D call. Germline assignment: CDR1 SGHTA and CDR2 FQGNSA. The CDR3 extends over 15 amino acids. V was trimmed by 3 bases and J by 1 base, leaving 10 bases between them. In DNA, the CDR3 is TGTGCCAGCAGCTTTCTCGCCCTGTCCTACAATGAGCAGTTCTTC. This sequence encodes CASSFLALSYNEQFF.

Ten or more counts support this clonotype. The J gene is TRBJ2-5, the V gene TRBV7-2; 8 bases align to TRBD1. This CDR3 comprises 16 residues. In germline, CDR1 is SGHTA, CDR2 FQGNSA. Trimming at V came to 3 bases and at J to 5 bases, leaving 11 bases not matched to a gene. CDR3 bases: TGTGCCAGCAGCTTCGGACAGGGTCTGGCTCGGGAGACCCAGTACTTC. Its translation is CASSFGQGLARETQYF.

A few counts support this clonotype. V is TRBV5-1 and J is TRBJ1-1; the D gene is possibly TRBD1 (5 bases). V lost 3 bases and J lost 10, with 13 bases in between. CDR3 length: 12 amino acids. Germline V lookup: CDR1 SGHRS, CDR2 YFSETQ. The CDR3 region is CASSSEVGTAFF. The DNA of the CDR3 is TGCGCCAGCAGCTCAGAGGTGGGGACAGCTTTCTTT.

This chain links TRBV10-3 with TRBJ2-2; D perhaps matches TRBD1 (5 bases). Looked up from germline, CDR1 is ENHRY and CDR2 is SYGVKD. V lost 0 bases, J lost 4 bases, and 9 bases lay in between. The CDR3 is 15 residues long. The CDR3 spells CAISESSGLTGELFF. As DNA, the CDR3 is TGTGCCATCAGTGAGTCTTCAGGGCTCACCGGGGAGCTGTTTTTT.

The chain employs TRBV18 and TRBJ2-7; 8 bases match TRBD1. The CDR3 is 12 amino acids. Germline assignment: CDR1 KGHSH and CDR2 LQKENI. The V gene end was trimmed by 5 bases and the J gene end by 7 bases; junction bases not matched to a gene: 4. This CDR3 reads CASSSDREEQYF. The DNA for the CDR3 is TGTGCCAGCTCATCGGACAGGGAAGAGCAGTACTTC. Variable domain in full (rest from reference TRBV18 and TRBJ2-7): NAGVMQNPRHLVRRRGQEARLRCSPMKGHSHVYWYRQLPEEGLKFMVYLQKENIIDESGMPKERFSAEFPKEGPSILRIQQVVRGDSAAYFCASSSDREEQYFGPGTRLTVT.

The chain has TRBV24-1 and TRBJ2-5; 9 nucleotides align to TRBD1. Germline trimming cut 5 bases from V and 5 bases from J; bases unmatched to any gene: 8. From germline, CDR1 is KGHDR and CDR2 SFDVKD. The CDR3 runs 15 residues. This CDR3 is CATSAPGTGRETQYF. The CDR3, as DNA: TGTGCCACCAGTGCTCCCGGGACAGGGCGGGAGACCCAGTACTTC.

This clonotype was picked up a small number of times. The chain joins TRBV7-6 to TRBJ2-3; D gene unclear. Trimming shortened V by 5 bases and J by 1 base, and 13 bases separated the two germline ends. There are 15 residues in the CDR3. CDR1 and CDR2 (germline): SGHVS, FNYEAQ. The CDR3 nucleotides are TGTGCCAGCAGCCCCGTTGAGGATGGCACAGATACGCAGTATTTT. Residues: CASSPVEDGTDTQYF. The whole variable domain, remainder taken from reference TRBV7-6 and TRBJ2-3, is GAGVSQSPRYKVTKRGQDVALRCDPISGHVSLYWYRQALGQGPEFLTYFNYEAQQDKSGLPNDRFSAERPEGSISTLTIQRTEQRDSAMYRCASSPVEDGTDTQYFGPGTRLTVL.

Ten or more counts support this clonotype. The chain joins TRBV20-1 to TRBJ2-3, with a weak D call TRBD1 (5 bases). From germline, CDR1 is DFQATT and CDR2 SNEGSKA (reference sequence). The CDR3 spans 16 residues. Trimming took off 5 bases at V and 3 bases at J, with 21 bases between the two ends. CDR3 DNA: TGCAGTGCTGCCTACCAGGGCGTACTATTAACAGATACGCAGTATTTT. Translated: CSAAYQGVLLTDTQYF.

This clonotype was observed many times. The chain has TRBV7-9 and TRBJ2-7; D gene uncertain. V gave up 1 base and J gave up 0 bases, with 7 bases separating them. This CDR3 spans 14 amino acids. CDR1 is SEHNR, CDR2 FQNEAQ, per germline (reference sequence). The CDR3, as DNA: TGTGCCAGCAGCTTAGTAGCCCTCTCCTACGAGCAGTACTTC. The encoded protein is CASSLVALSYEQYF.

This clonotype showed up many times. This chain uses TRBV7-2 with TRBJ2-3; no reliable D call. In germline, CDR1 is SGHTA, CDR2 FQGNSA. This CDR3 has 13 amino acids. The germline V and J ends were trimmed by 4 bases and 4 bases, with 9 bases remaining between them. The CDR3 DNA reads as TGTGCCAGCAGCTCAGACCGGCCAGATACGCAGTATTTT. The encoded protein is CASSSDRPDTQYF.

V and J are TRBV13 and TRBJ1-5; TRBD1 aligns across 7 bases. Germline lookup yields CDR1 PRHDT and CDR2 FYEKMQ (reference sequence). This CDR3 spans 14 amino acids. V shed 5 bases, J shed 7 bases, and the junction held 8 bases outside the gene matches. Written as DNA, the CDR3 is TGTGCCAGCAGCGCCGACAGGGAGGGACAGCCCCAGCATTTT. Translated, it gives CASSADREGQPQHF.

The genes are TRBV7-2 and TRBJ1-4; D remains ambiguous. In germline, CDR1 is SGHTA, CDR2 FQGNSA. This CDR3 comprises 14 residues. V was clipped by 5 bases and J by 3 bases, with 10 bases between them. The CDR3 loop is CASSQEFSNEKLFF. CDR3 bases: TGTGCCAGCAGCCAAGAGTTCTCTAATGAAAAACTGTTTTTT.

The chain links TRBV3-1 to TRBJ2-2; TRBD2 matches 7 bases. The CDR3 is 17 amino acids. The J segment lost 5 bases and the V segment lost 1 base, leaving 10 bases of the junction unmatched. Germline V gives CDR1 LGHDT, CDR2 YNNKEL (reference sequence). The CDR3 sequence: CASSQASGRVWTGELFF. In DNA form, the CDR3 reads TGTGCCAGCAGCCAAGCATCGGGGAGGGTCTGGACCGGGGAGCTGTTTTTT.